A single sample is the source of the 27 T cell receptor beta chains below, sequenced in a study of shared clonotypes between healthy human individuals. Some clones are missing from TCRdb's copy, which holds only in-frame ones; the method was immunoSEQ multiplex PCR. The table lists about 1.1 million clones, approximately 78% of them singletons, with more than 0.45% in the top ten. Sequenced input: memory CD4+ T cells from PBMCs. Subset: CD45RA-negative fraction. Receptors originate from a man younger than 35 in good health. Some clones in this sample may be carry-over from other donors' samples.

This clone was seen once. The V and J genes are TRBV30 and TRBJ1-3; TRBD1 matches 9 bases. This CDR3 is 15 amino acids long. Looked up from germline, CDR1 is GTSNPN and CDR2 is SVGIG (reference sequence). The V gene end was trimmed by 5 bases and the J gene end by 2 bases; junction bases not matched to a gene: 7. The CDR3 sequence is CAWAQQGATGNTIYF. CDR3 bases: TGTGCCTGGGCTCAACAGGGGGCCACTGGAAACACCATATATTTT.

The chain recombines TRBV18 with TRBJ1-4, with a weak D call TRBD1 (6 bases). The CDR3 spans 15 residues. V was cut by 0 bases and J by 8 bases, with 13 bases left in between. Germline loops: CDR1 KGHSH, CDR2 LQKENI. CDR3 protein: CASSPPGRGGEKLFF. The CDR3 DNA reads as TGTGCCAGCTCACCACCGGGCAGGGGTGGAGAAAAACTGTTTTTT.

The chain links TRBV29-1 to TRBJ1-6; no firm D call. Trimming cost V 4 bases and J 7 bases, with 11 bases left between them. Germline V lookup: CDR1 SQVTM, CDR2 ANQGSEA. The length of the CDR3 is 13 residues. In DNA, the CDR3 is TGCAGCGTTGTGGTCAGCGGGAATTCACCCCTCCACTTT. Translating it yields CSVVVSGNSPLHF.

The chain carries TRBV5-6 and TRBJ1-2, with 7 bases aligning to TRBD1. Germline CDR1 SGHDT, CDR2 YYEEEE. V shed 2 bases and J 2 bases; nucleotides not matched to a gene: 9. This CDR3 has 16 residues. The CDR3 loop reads CASSFRGVGPNYGYTF. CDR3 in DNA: TGTGCCAGCAGCTTCAGGGGGGTAGGGCCCAACTATGGCTACACCTTC.

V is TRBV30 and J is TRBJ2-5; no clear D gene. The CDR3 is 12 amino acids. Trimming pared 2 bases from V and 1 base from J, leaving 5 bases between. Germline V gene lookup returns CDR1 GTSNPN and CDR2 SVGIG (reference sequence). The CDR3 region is CAWSSPQETQYF. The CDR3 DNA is TGTGCCTGGAGTTCCCCCCAAGAGACCCAGTACTTC.

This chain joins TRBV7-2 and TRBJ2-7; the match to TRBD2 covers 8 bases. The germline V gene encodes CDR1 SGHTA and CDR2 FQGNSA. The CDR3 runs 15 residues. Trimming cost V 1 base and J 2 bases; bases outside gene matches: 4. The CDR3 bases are TGTGCCAGCAGCTTAGGCAGCGGGGGTGCCTACGAGCAGTACTTC. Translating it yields CASSLGSGGAYEQYF. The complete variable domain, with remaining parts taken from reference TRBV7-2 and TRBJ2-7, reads GAGVSQSPSNKVTEKGKDVELRCDPISGHTALYWYRQSLGQGLEFLIYFQGNSAPDKSGLPSDRFSAERTGGSVSTLTIQRTQQEDSAVYLCASSLGSGGAYEQYFGPGTRLTVT.

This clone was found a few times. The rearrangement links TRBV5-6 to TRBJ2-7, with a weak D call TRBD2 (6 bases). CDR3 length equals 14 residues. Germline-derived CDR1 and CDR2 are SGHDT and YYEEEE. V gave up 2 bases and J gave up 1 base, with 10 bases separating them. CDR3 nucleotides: TGTGCCAGCAGCTTAAGGGACTTATCCTACGAGCAGTACTTC. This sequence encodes CASSLRDLSYEQYF. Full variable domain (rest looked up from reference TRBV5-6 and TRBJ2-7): DAGVTQSPTHLIKTRGQQVTLRCSPKSGHDTVSWYQQALGQGPQFIFQYYEEEERQRGNFPDRFSGHQFPNYSSELNVNALLLGDSALYLCASSLRDLSYEQYFGPGTRLTVT.

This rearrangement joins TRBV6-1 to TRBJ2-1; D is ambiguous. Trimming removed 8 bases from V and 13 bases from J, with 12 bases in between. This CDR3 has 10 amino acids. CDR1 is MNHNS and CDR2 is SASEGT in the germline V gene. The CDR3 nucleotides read TGTGCCAGCTTCAGGTTTCAACAGTTCTTC. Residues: CASFRFQQFF.

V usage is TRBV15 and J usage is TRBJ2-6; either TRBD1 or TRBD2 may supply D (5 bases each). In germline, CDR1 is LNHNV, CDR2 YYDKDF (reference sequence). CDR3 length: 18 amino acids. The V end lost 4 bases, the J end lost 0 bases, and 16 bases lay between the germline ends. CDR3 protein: CATSTKRWGSSGANVLTF. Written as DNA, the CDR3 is TGTGCCACCAGCACTAAGCGGTGGGGGAGCTCTGGGGCCAACGTCCTGACTTTC.

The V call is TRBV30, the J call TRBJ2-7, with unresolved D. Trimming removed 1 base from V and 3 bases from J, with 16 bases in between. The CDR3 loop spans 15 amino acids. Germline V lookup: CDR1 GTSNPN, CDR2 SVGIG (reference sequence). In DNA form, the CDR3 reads TGTGCCTGGAGTGCCCTTACCGGGTTGAGCTACGAGCAGTACTTC. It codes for CAWSALTGLSYEQYF.

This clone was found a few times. The CDR3 protein is CASSRNQGTGDTGELFF. For the CDR3, the DNA is TGCGCCAGCAGTCGAAACCAGGGCACAGGGGACACCGGGGAGCTGTTTTTT. The chain couples TRBV4-1 to TRBJ2-2, with 7 bases matching TRBD1. With 6 bases clipped from V and 3 bases from J, the junction kept 13 bases outside the gene matches. Germline lookup yields CDR1 MGHRA and CDR2 YSYEKL. The CDR3 runs 17 residues.

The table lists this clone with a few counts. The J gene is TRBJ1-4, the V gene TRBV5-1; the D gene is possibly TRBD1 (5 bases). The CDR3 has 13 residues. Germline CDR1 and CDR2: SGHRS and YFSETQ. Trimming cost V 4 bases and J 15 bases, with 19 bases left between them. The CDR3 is CASSPSVEGALFF. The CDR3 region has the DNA TGCGCCAGCAGCCCTTCAGTAGAAGGGGCCTTGTTTTTT.

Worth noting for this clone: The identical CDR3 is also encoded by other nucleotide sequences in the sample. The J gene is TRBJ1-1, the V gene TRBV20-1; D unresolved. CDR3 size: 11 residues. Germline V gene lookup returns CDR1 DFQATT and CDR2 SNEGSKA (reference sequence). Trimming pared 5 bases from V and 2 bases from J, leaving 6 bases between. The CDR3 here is CSARGNTEAFF. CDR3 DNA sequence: TGCAGTGCTCGAGGAAACACTGAAGCTTTCTTT.

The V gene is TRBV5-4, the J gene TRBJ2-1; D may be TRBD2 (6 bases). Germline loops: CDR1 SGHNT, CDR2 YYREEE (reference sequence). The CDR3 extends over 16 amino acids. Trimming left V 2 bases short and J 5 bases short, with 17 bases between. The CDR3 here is CASSLGAGTRHNEQFF. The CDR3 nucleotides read TGTGCCAGCAGCTTAGGAGCTGGGACTCGCCACAATGAGCAGTTCTTC.

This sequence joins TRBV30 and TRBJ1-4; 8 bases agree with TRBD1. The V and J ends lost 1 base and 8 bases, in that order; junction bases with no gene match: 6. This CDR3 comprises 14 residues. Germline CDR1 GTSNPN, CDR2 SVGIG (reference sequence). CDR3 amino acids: CAWSGTGMEEKLFF. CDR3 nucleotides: TGTGCCTGGAGTGGGACAGGGATGGAAGAAAAACTGTTTTTT.

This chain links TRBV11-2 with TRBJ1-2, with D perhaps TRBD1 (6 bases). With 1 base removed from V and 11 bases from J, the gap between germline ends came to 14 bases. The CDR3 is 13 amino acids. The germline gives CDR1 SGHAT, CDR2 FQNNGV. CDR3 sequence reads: CASSLARTVGYTF. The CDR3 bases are TGTGCCAGCAGCTTAGCGAGGACAGTTGGTTACACCTTC.

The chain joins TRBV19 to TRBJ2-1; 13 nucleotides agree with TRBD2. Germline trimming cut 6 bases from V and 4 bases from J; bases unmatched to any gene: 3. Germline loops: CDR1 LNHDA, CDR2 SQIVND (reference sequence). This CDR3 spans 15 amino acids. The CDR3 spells CASSRTSGSYNEQFF. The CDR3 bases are TGTGCCAGTAGCCGGACTAGCGGGAGTTACAATGAGCAGTTCTTC.

CDR3 sequence reads: CATSRGRLGLAGAGANVLTF. The CDR3 DNA is TGTGCCACCAGCAGAGGACGCCTGGGACTAGCGGGAGCCGGGGCCAACGTCCTGACTTTC. V gene TRBV15 combines with J gene TRBJ2-6, with 14 positions matching TRBD2. V shed 1 base and J 4 bases; nucleotides not matched to a gene: 9. This CDR3 region has 20 residues. Germline V gene lookup returns CDR1 LNHNV and CDR2 YYDKDF (reference sequence).

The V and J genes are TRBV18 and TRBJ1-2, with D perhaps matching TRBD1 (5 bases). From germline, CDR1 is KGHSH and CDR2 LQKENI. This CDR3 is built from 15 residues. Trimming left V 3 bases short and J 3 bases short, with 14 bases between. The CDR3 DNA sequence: TGTGCCAGCTCACCCGCGGGACCGATCGACTATGGCTACACCTTC. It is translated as CASSPAGPIDYGYTF.

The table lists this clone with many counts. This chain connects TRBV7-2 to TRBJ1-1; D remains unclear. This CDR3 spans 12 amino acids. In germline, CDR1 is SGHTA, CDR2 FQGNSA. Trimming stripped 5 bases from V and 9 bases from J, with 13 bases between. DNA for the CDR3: TGTGCCAGCAGCCCAGCCAGGATACAAGCTTTCTTT. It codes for CASSPARIQAFF.

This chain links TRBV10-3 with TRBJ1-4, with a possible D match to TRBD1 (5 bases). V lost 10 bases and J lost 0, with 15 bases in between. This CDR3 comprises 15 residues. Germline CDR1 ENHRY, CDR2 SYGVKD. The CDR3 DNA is TGTGCCACCGGGGGTGCGGTTGCAACTAATGAAAAACTGTTTTTT. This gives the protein CATGGAVATNEKLFF.

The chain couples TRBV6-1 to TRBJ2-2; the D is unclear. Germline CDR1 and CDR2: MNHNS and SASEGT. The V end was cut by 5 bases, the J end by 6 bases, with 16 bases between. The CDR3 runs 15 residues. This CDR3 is CASSSATVRAGELFF. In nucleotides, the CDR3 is TGTGCCAGCAGTTCCGCGACCGTAAGGGCCGGGGAGCTGTTTTTT.

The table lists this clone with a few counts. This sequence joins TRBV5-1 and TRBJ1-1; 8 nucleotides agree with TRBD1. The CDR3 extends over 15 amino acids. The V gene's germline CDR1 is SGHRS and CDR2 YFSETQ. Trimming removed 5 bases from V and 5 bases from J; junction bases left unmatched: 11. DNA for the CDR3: TGCGCCAGCAGGGAAGGACAGGGTTATGGGACTGAAGCTTTCTTT. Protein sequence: CASREGQGYGTEAFF.

The DNA for the CDR3 is TGTGCCAGTAGTGGGTCTCATAGGATAGAGACCCAGTACTTC. Translation gives CASSGSHRIETQYF. The genes are TRBV19 and TRBJ2-5; unclear D gene. The CDR3 runs 14 residues. Per the germline V gene, CDR1 is LNHDA and CDR2 is SQIVND (reference sequence). Trimming shortened V by 5 bases and J by 4 bases, and 14 bases separated the two germline ends.

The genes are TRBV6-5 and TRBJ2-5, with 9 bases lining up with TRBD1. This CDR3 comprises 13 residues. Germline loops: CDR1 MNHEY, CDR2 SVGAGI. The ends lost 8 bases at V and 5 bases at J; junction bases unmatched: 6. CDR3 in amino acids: CASGQGPWETQYF. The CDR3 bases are TGTGCCAGCGGACAGGGGCCTTGGGAGACCCAGTACTTC.

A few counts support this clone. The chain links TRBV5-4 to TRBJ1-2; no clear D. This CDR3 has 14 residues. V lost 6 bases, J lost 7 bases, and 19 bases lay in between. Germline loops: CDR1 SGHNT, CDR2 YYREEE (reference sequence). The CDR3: CASTKATDEIGYTF. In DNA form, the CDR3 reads TGTGCCAGCACCAAAGCAACGGATGAGATTGGCTACACCTTC.

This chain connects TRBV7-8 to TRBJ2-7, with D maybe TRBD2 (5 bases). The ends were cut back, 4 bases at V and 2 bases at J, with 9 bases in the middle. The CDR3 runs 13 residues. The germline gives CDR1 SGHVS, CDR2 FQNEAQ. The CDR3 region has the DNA TGTGCCAGCAGCTCGGACTTGACCTACGAGCAGTACTTC. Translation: CASSSDLTYEQYF.